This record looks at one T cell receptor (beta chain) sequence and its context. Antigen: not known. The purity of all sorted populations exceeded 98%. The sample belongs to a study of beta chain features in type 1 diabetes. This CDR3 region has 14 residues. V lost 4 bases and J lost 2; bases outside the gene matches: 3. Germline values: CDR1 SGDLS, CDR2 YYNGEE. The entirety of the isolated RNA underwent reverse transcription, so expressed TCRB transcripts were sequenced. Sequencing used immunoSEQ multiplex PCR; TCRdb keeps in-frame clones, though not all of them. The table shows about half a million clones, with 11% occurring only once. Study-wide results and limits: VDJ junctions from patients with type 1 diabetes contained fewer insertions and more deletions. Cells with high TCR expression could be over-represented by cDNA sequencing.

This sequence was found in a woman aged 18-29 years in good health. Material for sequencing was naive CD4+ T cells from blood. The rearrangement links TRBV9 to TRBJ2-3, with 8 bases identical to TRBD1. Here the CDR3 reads CASSRTGNTDTQYF. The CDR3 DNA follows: TGTGCCAGCAGCCGGACAGGGAACACAGATACGCAGTATTTT.